This note documents a single T cell receptor (beta chain) sequence. As yet, its antigen is unknown. TCRdb ran MiXCR on the reads and lists one entry per CDR3 protein. The table lists about 78,000 distinct CDR3 sequences, roughly 40% of them singletons, with roughly 93% in the top ten. This CDR3 is built from 13 residues. Trimming left V 0 bases short and J 4 bases short, with 7 bases between. CDR1 and CDR2 (germline): SGHTA, FQGNSA. This sample was included in a study of T cell repertoires in cytomegalovirus infection. This specimen consisted of CD8+ T cells from cultured PBMCs, obtained from culture after CMV antigen stimulation. V gene TRBV7-2 combines with J gene TRBJ2-7, with D tentatively TRBD1 (5 bases). The sequence was collected from a human donor in good health (CMV status not recorded). Some clones in this sample may be carry-over from other donors' samples. The CDR3 sequence: CASSLAGLYEQYF. For the CDR3, the DNA is TGTGCCAGCAGCTTAGCGGGGCTATACGAGCAGTACTTC.